This T cell receptor (beta chain) was sequenced in a study of blood T cell repertoires in COVID-19. Trimming cost V 10 bases and J 5 bases, with 14 bases left between them. The CDR3 loop spans 12 amino acids. Germline assignment: CDR1 ENHRY and CDR2 SYGVKD. Assay: immunoSEQ multiplex PCR; the TCRdb copy retains only in-frame clones and omits some. The sample has about 240,000 clones, 85% to 90% seen once. Clinical history as reported by participants underpinned cohort assignment. The V call is TRBV10-3, the J call TRBJ2-5, with D maybe TRBD2 (5 bases). The sample comprised PBMCs or T cells enriched from blood (not recorded which). The source of this sequence is a man between 40 and 49 years old who had recovered from COVID-19. The CDR3 DNA is TGTGCCACGGGGATTCTGGCGGAGACCCAGTACTTC. It translates to CATGILAETQYF.